This T cell receptor beta chain was sequenced for a study of shared clonotypes between healthy human individuals. The method was immunoSEQ multiplex PCR; TCRdb's version includes in-frame clones alone and lacks a portion of them. The sample consists of 95,000 to 120,000 clones, around 71% of them appearing once. The V gene's germline CDR1 is MNHEY and CDR2 SMNVEV (reference sequence). The CDR3 has 14 amino acids. The germline V and J ends were trimmed by 6 bases and 4 bases, with 12 bases remaining between them. Material for sequencing was memory CD8+ T cells sorted from blood. Subset given: CD45RO+ cells pooled with CCR7-negative TemRA cells. This chain uses TRBV27 with TRBJ1-4; no clear D gene. This receptor was obtained from a woman in her twenties or thirties in good health. CDR3 loop: CASRRGASNEKLFF. CDR3 in DNA: TGTGCCAGCAGGAGAGGAGCGAGTAATGAAAAACTGTTTTTT. Using reference TRBV27 and TRBJ1-4 for the parts outside the CDR3, the full variable domain is EAQVTQNPRYLITVTGKKLTVTCSQNMNHEYMSWYRQDPGLGLRQIYYSMNVEVTDKGDVPEGYKVSRKEKRNFPLILESPSPNQTSLYFCASRRGASNEKLFFGSGTQLSVL.